This TCR beta chain was sequenced during a study of Ad26.COV2.S vaccination and SARS-CoV-2 variants. Findings and caveats of the study: The study found similar non-spike TCR breadth in vaccine and placebo recipients.

With respect to this clone: Antigen unknown. The same CDR3 is also encoded by other DNA sequences in this sample.

Treatment given: around 19 received Ad26.COV2.S at low or high dose, single or two shots; about 5 received placebo; per-sample allocation not given. Specimen acquisition occurred on day 63 following the initial vaccine or placebo injection. Recruitment in Boston yielded a donor of adult age, 18-55 years. Spike of the Wuhan-strain SARS-CoV-2 was expressed by an Ad26 vector, which formed the vaccine. The protocol was immunoSEQ multiplex PCR, while the TCRdb copy is restricted to in-frame clones and leaves out a portion. This table has some 480,000 clones, approximately 90% appearing once. V gave up 6 bases and J gave up 3 bases; unmatched junction bases: 3. Germline CDR1 and CDR2: LNHDA and SQIVND (reference sequence). The CDR3 runs 13 residues.

The sequence was obtained from a person between 18 and 59 years old who received the Ad26.COV2.S COVID-19 vaccine or a placebo. The chain is built from TRBV19 and TRBJ2-7; 9 bases are a match to TRBD1. This specimen was peripheral blood, taken in a trial of Ad26.COV2.S vaccine versus placebo. The CDR3 sequence: CASSRGQGYEQYF. The CDR3, as DNA: TGTGCCAGTAGCCGGGGACAGGGCTACGAGCAGTACTTC.